This record covers a single T cell receptor (beta chain). The antigen is not known. These data are taken from a study of T cell responses to AZD1222 COVID-19 vaccine. Findings and limits, study-wide: Rises in breadth and depth of Spike-specific TCRs came after two AZD1222 doses.

The CDR3 is 15 amino acids. Losses at the gene ends were 4 bases for V and 1 base for J; bases not matched to a gene: 6. Germline assignment: CDR1 MNHEY and CDR2 SVGEGT. Profiling relied on immunoSEQ multiplex PCR, and the TCRdb table lists in-frame clones only, not all of them. The data show 75,000 to 100,000 clones, 90% seen once. The sequence was obtained from an adult in good health. The chain carries TRBV6-2 or TRBV6-3 and TRBJ2-7; 8 nucleotides match TRBD2. Material: peripheral blood, obtained on day 0 of AZD1222 vaccination. The CDR3 DNA reads as TGTGCCAGCAGTTCTGCGGGGGGCGGGTCCTACGAGCAGTACTTC. Its translation is CASSSAGGGSYEQYF.